These 4 T cell receptor beta chains were sequenced from one sample in a study of blood T cell repertoires in COVID-19 (TCRdb year 2020). Library preparation employed the immunoSEQ multiplex PCR assay. Imported from immuneACCESS, the table was reduced by TCRdb to in-frame sequences with V and J called. These copies leave out some clones; in studies compared against another copy, an unresolved V gene accounts for under half, and the cause of the remainder is not known. For this sample there are 95,000 or so clones; over 70% appear just once. The ten largest clones represent more than 20% of the sample. The sample consisted of peripheral blood. These receptors were collected from a man older than 75 with active or convalescent COVID-19.

The rearrangement uses TRBV9 and TRBJ2-7; possible D gene TRBD2, 6 bases. V lost 0 bases, J lost 2 bases, and 12 bases lay in between. Germline values: CDR1 SGDLS, CDR2 YYNGEE. This CDR3 has 15 residues. The CDR3, as DNA: TGTGCCAGCAGCGTAGCGGGGGACCGCGCCTACGAGCAGTACTTC. It codes for CASSVAGDRAYEQYF.

This clone is a singleton in its sample. This chain uses TRBV5-4 with TRBJ1-2; a possible D gene is TRBD1 (6 bases). V was cut by 0 bases and J by 6 bases, with 9 bases left in between. The CDR3 runs 13 residues. From germline, CDR1 is SGHNT and CDR2 YYREEE (reference sequence). This CDR3 is CASSLGQENGYTF. For the CDR3, the DNA is TGTGCCAGCAGCTTGGGACAGGAGAATGGCTACACCTTC. The full variable domain, its missing parts supplied by reference TRBV5-4 and TRBJ1-2, is ETGVTQSPTHLIKTRGQQVTLRCSSQSGHNTVSWYQQALGQGPQFIFQYYREEENGRGNFPPRFSGLQFPNYSSELNVNALELDDSALYLCASSLGQENGYTFGSGTRLTVV.

This rearrangement joins TRBV6-1 to TRBJ1-5; 9 positions match TRBD1. CDR1 and CDR2 from the germline V gene are MNHNS and SASEGT. Trimming removed 2 bases from V and 6 bases from J; junction bases left unmatched: 5. The CDR3 is 15 residues long. The CDR3 loop reads CASSEWGQGSQPQHF. As DNA, the CDR3 is TGTGCCAGCAGTGAATGGGGACAGGGAAGTCAGCCCCAGCATTTT.

The V gene is TRBV27, the J gene TRBJ2-3, with D perhaps TRBD1 (5 bases). Germline V lookup: CDR1 MNHEY, CDR2 SMNVEV (reference sequence). V shed 3 bases and J shed 6 bases, with 13 bases lying between them. The CDR3 covers 14 residues. The CDR3 region has the DNA TGTGCCAGCAGTTTTTGGTCTAAGGGGGATACGCAGTATTTT. Encoded protein: CASSFWSKGDTQYF.